These 21 T cell receptor beta chains originate from one sample sequenced in a study of blood T cell repertoires in COVID-19. Clones were sequenced by immunoSEQ multiplex PCR, and TCRdb holds only the in-frame ones, with some missing. The sample holds over 60,000 clones; about four fifths are singletons and the top ten take roughly 10%. The sample taken for sequencing was peripheral blood. The receptors here all came from a human donor in a cohort sampled during active COVID-19.

This chain joins TRBV21-1 and TRBJ2-7; the table's TRBD2 call for D was not verified on the DNA. TRBV21-1 is a recognized pseudogene. This CDR3 has 16 residues. CDR3 sequence reads: CASSRATRFFAYEQYF. The CDR3 region has the DNA TGTGCCAGCAGCAGGGCAACTAGATTTTTTGCCTACGAGCAGTACTTC.

This clone was counted a single time. The CDR3 nucleotides read TGTGCCACCAGCAGAGGCTCATCGGGGCAGTACTTC. Its translation: CATSRGSSGQYF. The gene calls are TRBV15 and TRBJ2-7; D not resolved. Trimming took off 1 base at V and 9 bases at J, with 10 bases between the two ends. The germline CDR1 and CDR2 sequences are LNHNV and YYDKDF (reference sequence). CDR3 length: 12 amino acids. The complete variable domain, with remaining parts taken from reference TRBV15 and TRBJ2-7, reads DAMVIQNPRYQVTQFGKPVTLSCSQTLNHNVMYWYQQKSSQAPKLLFHYYDKDFNNEADTPDNFQSRRPNTSFCFLDIRSPGLGDTAMYLCATSRGSSGQYFGPGTRLTVT.

The gene calls are TRBV7-2 and TRBJ2-5; no reliable D call. V was pared by 7 bases and J by 1 base, with 13 bases between. Germline lookup yields CDR1 SGHTA and CDR2 FQGNSA. The CDR3 totals 14 residues. Written as DNA, the CDR3 is TGTGCCAGCAATACTCCCGGTCTCCAAGAGACCCAGTACTTC. This translates into CASNTPGLQETQYF.

The V gene is TRBV19, the J gene TRBJ2-7, with 9 bases aligning to TRBD1. This CDR3 comprises 14 residues. V was pared by 5 bases and J by 3 bases, with 5 bases of the junction left unmatched. Germline loops: CDR1 LNHDA, CDR2 SQIVND (reference sequence). The CDR3 sequence is CASSPRTGDYEQYF. In nucleotides, the CDR3 is TGTGCCAGTAGTCCCAGGACAGGGGACTACGAGCAGTACTTC.

The CDR3 DNA follows: TGCACCAGCAGCCAAGGGAGGGTTCGGCCCCACAATCAGCCCCAGCATTTT. This gives the protein CTSSQGRVRPHNQPQHF. This chain connects TRBV1 to TRBJ1-5. TRBV1 is termed a pseudogene. This CDR3 is 17 amino acids long.

The chain combines TRBV2 with TRBJ2-7; D might be TRBD1 (5 bases). This CDR3 is 13 amino acids long. Germline V gene data show CDR1 as SNHLY and CDR2 as FYNNEI. Trimming removed 5 bases at V and 5 bases at J, with 13 bases between. The CDR3 here is CASSSQAGNEQYF. For the CDR3, the DNA is TGTGCCAGCAGTTCACAGGCCGGCAACGAGCAGTACTTC.

The J gene is TRBJ2-2, the V gene TRBV14; the D gene is possibly TRBD1 (5 bases). Germline V gene lookup returns CDR1 SGHDN and CDR2 FVKESK. The germline V and J ends were trimmed by 1 base and 0 bases, with 9 bases remaining between them. This CDR3 is 16 amino acids long. CDR3 region: CASSQGWGANTGELFF. The CDR3 DNA reads as TGTGCCAGCAGCCAAGGATGGGGCGCGAACACCGGGGAGCTGTTTTTT.

The chain has TRBV5-3 and TRBJ1-3; D is ambiguous. TRBV5-3 is an ORF, with its function uncertain. The CDR3 extends over 15 amino acids. V shed 5 bases and J shed 0 bases, with 12 bases lying between them. In DNA, the CDR3 is TGTGCCAGAAGGTTTACAGAGAGCTCTGGAAACACCATATATTTT. The encoded protein is CARRFTESSGNTIYF.

The V and J genes are TRBV6-4 and TRBJ1-1; D might be TRBD1 (5 bases). With 2 bases removed from V and 1 base from J, the gap between germline ends came to 11 bases. The CDR3 contains 15 residues. In germline, CDR1 is MRHNA, CDR2 SNTAGT. The CDR3 region is CASSDGAVPNTEAFF. For the CDR3, the DNA is TGTGCCAGCAGTGACGGGGCAGTCCCGAACACTGAAGCTTTCTTT.

J is TRBJ1-2 and V is TRBV6-5, with a tentative D call TRBD1 (6 bases). The CDR3 runs to 14 residues. In germline, CDR1 is MNHEY, CDR2 SVGAGI. The V and J ends lost 6 bases and 2 bases respectively, with 13 bases between them. The CDR3 protein is CASSPGGGNYGYTF. Here the CDR3 DNA reads TGTGCCAGCAGCCCCGGCGGGGGCAACTATGGCTACACCTTC.

This chain uses TRBV5-1 with TRBJ1-2, with 9 bases lining up with TRBD1. The trim removed 3 bases at V and 4 bases at J, leaving 10 bases unmatched. Germline V gene data show CDR1 as SGHRS and CDR2 as YFSETQ. The CDR3 is 16 amino acids. In nucleotides, the CDR3 is TGCGCCAGCAGCTCCAACCCGGGACAGGGAACCTATGGCTACACCTTC. It specifies CASSSNPGQGTYGYTF.

The CDR3, as DNA: TGCAGCGTTGAAGTGGGCAGGGAAGACGAAAAACTGTTTTTT. Protein: CSVEVGREDEKLFF. The V gene is TRBV29-1, the J gene TRBJ1-4, with D possibly matching TRBD1 (5 bases). The length of the CDR3 is 14 residues. V was shortened by 1 base and J by 8 bases, with 14 bases between the two germline ends. Per the germline V gene, CDR1 is SQVTM and CDR2 is ANQGSEA.

The V call is TRBV24-1, the J call TRBJ2-1; D is perhaps TRBD1 (5 bases). CDR3 length equals 18 residues. Trimming took 3 bases from V and 0 from J, leaving 17 bases between them. Germline CDR1 KGHDR, CDR2 SFDVKD. Written as DNA, the CDR3 is TGTGCCACCAGTGATCTACGACCCACAGGTGGCTCCTACAATGAGCAGTTCTTC. Translating it yields CATSDLRPTGGSYNEQFF.

The chain combines TRBV7-9 with TRBJ2-6; 8 bases fit TRBD1. Germline lookup yields CDR1 SEHNR and CDR2 FQNEAQ (reference sequence). This CDR3 comprises 17 residues. V trimming: 4 bases; J trimming: 1 base; junction bases outside the gene matches: 6. CDR3 in amino acids: CASSSGQGSSGANVLTF. The DNA of the CDR3 is TGTGCCAGCAGCTCCGGACAGGGTTCGTCTGGGGCCAACGTCCTGACTTTC.

The chain employs TRBV7-9 and TRBJ2-3, with a tentative D call TRBD2 (6 bases). V shed 5 bases and J shed 6 bases, with 15 bases lying between them. CDR1 and CDR2 (germline): SEHNR, FQNEAQ (reference sequence). This CDR3 is 14 amino acids long. This chain's CDR3 is CASSGERAPDTQYF. In DNA, the CDR3 is TGTGCCAGCAGCGGGGAGCGGGCACCTGATACGCAGTATTTT.

V and J are TRBV19 and TRBJ2-2; 16 nucleotides match TRBD2. From germline, CDR1 is LNHDA and CDR2 SQIVND (reference sequence). The CDR3 runs to 17 residues. V dropped 3 bases and J dropped 6; count of bases not matched to a gene: 4. CDR3 nucleotides: TGTGCCAGTAGTATGACGGGACTAGCGGGGGGGCCCGGGGAGCTGTTTTTT. Amino acid sequence: CASSMTGLAGGPGELFF.

The V call is TRBV2, the J call TRBJ1-5; D not resolved. Germline V gene lookup returns CDR1 SNHLY and CDR2 FYNNEI. The V and J ends lost 5 bases and 2 bases respectively, with 13 bases between them. There are 15 residues in the CDR3. The CDR3 nucleotides are TGTGCCAGCAGTATAAGGGAGTCCGGCAATCAGCCCCAGCATTTT. Its translation is CASSIRESGNQPQHF. The whole variable domain, remainder taken from reference TRBV2 and TRBJ1-5, is EPEVTQTPSHQVTQMGQEVILRCVPISNHLYFYWYRQILGQKVEFLVSFYNNEISEKSEIFDDQFSVERPDGSNFTLKIRSTKLEDSAMYFCASSIRESGNQPQHFGDGTRLSIL.

The genes are TRBV5-8 and TRBJ2-1, with a possible D match to TRBD2 (5 bases). Between the trimmed V and J ends, which lost 2 bases and 9 bases, there was a span of 12 bases. Germline V lookup: CDR1 SGHTS, CDR2 YDEGEE. The CDR3 runs to 13 residues. The CDR3 DNA reads as TGTGCCAGCAGCTTCCTTACCCGGGGTGAGCAGTTCTTC. It is translated as CASSFLTRGEQFF.

The chain links TRBV5-1 to TRBJ2-5; 11 bases agree with TRBD2. The CDR3 loop spans 15 amino acids. V lost 4 bases, J lost 9 bases, and 11 bases stayed unmatched. Germline V gene lookup returns CDR1 SGHRS and CDR2 YFSETQ. The CDR3 DNA reads as TGCGCCAGCAGCGGCGGGACTAGCGGCTTATGGGCCCAGTACTTC. It yields the protein CASSGGTSGLWAQYF.

The J gene is TRBJ1-2, the V gene TRBV5-1, with D maybe TRBD1 (5 bases). Trimming removed 3 bases at V and 0 bases at J, with 12 bases between. Germline V gene sequence: CDR1 SGHRS, CDR2 YFSETQ. The CDR3 runs 15 residues. CDR3 nucleotides: TGCGCCAGCAGCTCCCGGACAACTGCTAACTATGGCTACACCTTC. It is translated as CASSSRTTANYGYTF.

The rearrangement links TRBV30 to TRBJ1-1; TRBD1 is a possible D gene (5 bases). CDR1 and CDR2 from the germline V gene are GTSNPN and SVGIG (reference sequence). The CDR3 is made up of 13 amino acids. The germline V and J ends were trimmed by 3 bases and 1 base, with 9 bases remaining between them. DNA of the CDR3: TGTGCCTGGAGGCGGACACCGAACACTGAAGCTTTCTTT. As protein: CAWRRTPNTEAFF.